This T cell receptor (beta chain) stems from a study of blood T cell repertoires in COVID-19. Across the whole study: Whether acute or convalescent, the COVID-19 samples came from the United States, Italy and Spain.

As handled by the study authors: Estimation of nucleated cell counts was performed using reference gene primer amplification. Some clones are missing from TCRdb's copy, which holds only in-frame ones; the method was immunoSEQ multiplex PCR. The D gene and trimming were derived from the DNA, and the V and J assignments and clone size from that table. The sample lists about 90,000 clones; approximately 80% were seen once. The CDR3 totals 19 residues. V lost 2 bases, J lost 0 bases, and 21 bases lay in between. Germline V gene sequence: CDR1 SGHVS, CDR2 FQNEAQ. This chain connects TRBV7-8 to TRBJ2-3; D perhaps matches TRBD1 (6 bases). This TCR derives from a man between 65 and 85 years old with acute or convalescent COVID-19. Sequencing input: peripheral blood. The CDR3 DNA reads as TGTGCCAGCAGCTTAATAGTATGGGACGGACAGATAAGCACAGATACGCAGTATTTT. Translating it yields CASSLIVWDGQISTDTQYF. The variable domain in full, with the rest retrieved from reference TRBV7-8 and TRBJ2-3, is GAGVSQSPRYKVAKRGQDVALRCDPISGHVSLFWYQQALGQGPEFLTYFQNEAQLDKSGLPSDRFFAERPEGSVSTLKIQRTQQEDSAVYLCASSLIVWDGQISTDTQYFGPGTRLTVL.